This TCR beta chain was profiled in a study of regulatory T cells in long-lasting Graves disease. Arm-PCR of CDR3 regions and iRepertoire HTBI primers were the basis on which TCR beta libraries were built. TCRdb processed the multiplex PCR reads anew with MiXCR; each CDR3 protein has one entry. The repertoire has around 250,000 distinct CDR3 sequences, 15% to 20% of them found once; the top ten carry about 14%. Time point denoted: newly diagnosed GD, antithyroid drugs for less than 3 months. RNA isolated from PBMCs was used to make the TCR library. In its sample, this clonotype was seen many times. This CDR3 comprises 15 residues. V shed 5 bases and J 4 bases; nucleotides not matched to a gene: 5. Germline CDR1 and CDR2: MNHEY and SVGEGT. The same data also went into a second study, on T cells in Graves' hyperthyroidism and ophthalmopathy.

The receptor comes from a woman in her twenties or thirties with Graves disease. The V and J genes are TRBV6-2 or TRBV6-3 and TRBJ1-4, with 9 bases matching TRBD1. The input for sequencing was peripheral blood mononuclear cells (PBMCs), taken at new diagnosis, from a patient treated with antithyroid drugs. This CDR3 reads CASSRDRGVNEKLFF. The CDR3 region has the DNA TGTGCCAGCAGTAGAGACAGGGGGGTTAATGAAAAACTGTTTTTT.